Listed below are T cell receptor beta chains from one sample, sequenced in a study of tumor-infiltrating lymphocytes in primary liver carcinoma. TCRdb passed the multiplex PCR reads through MiXCR, listing each CDR3 protein once. The sample shows about 180,000 distinct CDR3 sequences, roughly three fifths of them seen only once. The sequencing sample was made of peripheral blood. The receptors were gathered from a man aged 35 to 55 with primary liver carcinoma and hepatitis B virus infection. The CDR3 runs from the conserved cysteine through the conserved F or W. Only some rows state a clone size, as once, few, many or a class for expanded clones.

abundance: .; j_gene: TRBJ2-3; v_gene: TRBV30; CDR3aa: CAWGLTDTQYF
abundance: .; j_gene: TRBJ2-3; v_gene: TRBV12-5; CDR3aa: CASGLGQGIDTQYF
abundance: .; j_gene: TRBJ1-2; v_gene: TRBV6-5; CDR3aa: CASSDWGLPNYGYTF
abundance: many; j_gene: TRBJ2-3; v_gene: TRBV12-3/TRBV12-4; CDR3aa: CASSTLAGSSTDTQYF
abundance: few; j_gene: TRBJ2-7; v_gene: TRBV10-3; CDR3aa: CAISGDYYEQYF
abundance: .; j_gene: TRBJ2-1; v_gene: TRBV11-2; CDR3aa: CARSPYGPEQLF
abundance: .; j_gene: TRBJ2-2; v_gene: TRBV6-5; CDR3aa: CASEWDINTGKLFF
abundance: .; j_gene: TRBJ1-2; v_gene: TRBV29-1; CDR3aa: CSVEASTLKSYGYTF
abundance: once; j_gene: TRBJ2-3; v_gene: TRBV11-2; CDR3aa: CASSSGHTDTQYF
abundance: few; j_gene: TRBJ2-1; v_gene: TRBV6-6; CDR3aa: CASSYYYPTRSDEQFF
abundance: many; j_gene: TRBJ1-1; v_gene: TRBV29-1; CDR3aa: CSVGSAMNTEAFF
abundance: once; j_gene: TRBJ2-3; v_gene: TRBV4-2; CDR3aa: CASSYEVTQYF
abundance: once; j_gene: TRBJ2-7; v_gene: TRBV6-2/TRBV6-3; CDR3aa: CASSYSGAPEQYF
abundance: .; j_gene: TRBJ1-5; v_gene: TRBV11-2; CDR3aa: CASSLGGNQPLHF
abundance: .; j_gene: TRBJ2-7; v_gene: TRBV6-2/TRBV6-3; CDR3aa: CASSYWDTNEQYF
abundance: .; j_gene: TRBJ2-4; v_gene: TRBV29-1; CDR3aa: CSVVGQGVGENIQYF
abundance: few; j_gene: TRBJ2-1; v_gene: TRBV10-3; CDR3aa: CAISGGTSGRAPYNEQFF
abundance: .; j_gene: TRBJ1-2; v_gene: TRBV6-1; CDR3aa: CASSERQAVHGYTF
abundance: once; j_gene: TRBJ2-7; v_gene: TRBV29-1; CDR3aa: CRVVAGGTYEQYF
abundance: .; j_gene: TRBJ1-2; v_gene: TRBV7-9; CDR3aa: CASSSWDRVNYGYTF
abundance: .; j_gene: TRBJ2-7; v_gene: TRBV11-2; CDR3aa: CASRTIAGGKNEQYF
abundance: .; j_gene: TRBJ1-2; v_gene: TRBV6-5; CDR3aa: CASSLGTVDFYGYTF
abundance: once; j_gene: TRBJ2-5; v_gene: TRBV12-3/TRBV12-4; CDR3aa: CASSLGAGEMETQYF
abundance: few; j_gene: TRBJ2-5; v_gene: TRBV6-6; CDR3aa: CASSPHQGWETQYF
abundance: few; j_gene: TRBJ2-3; v_gene: TRBV4-2; CDR3aa: CASSQERSSDTQYF
abundance: few; j_gene: TRBJ2-2; v_gene: TRBV29-1; CDR3aa: CSVGSSSGINTGELFF
abundance: many; j_gene: TRBJ2-5; v_gene: TRBV29-1; CDR3aa: CSVGQGGQETQYF
abundance: few; j_gene: TRBJ2-3; v_gene: TRBV11-2; CDR3aa: CASSAWADTQHF
abundance: few; j_gene: TRBJ1-5; v_gene: TRBV5-5; CDR3aa: CASSLGGAINQPQHF
abundance: .; j_gene: TRBJ2-7; v_gene: TRBV6-2/TRBV6-3; CDR3aa: CASSYSGGGYNEQYF
abundance: .; j_gene: TRBJ2-1; v_gene: TRBV11-2; CDR3aa: CASSRLGLQEKFF
abundance: few; j_gene: TRBJ2-7; v_gene: TRBV4-2; CDR3aa: CASSQEAREEQYF
abundance: .; j_gene: TRBJ2-1; v_gene: TRBV5-1; CDR3aa: CASSLAGDSTYNEQFF
abundance: .; j_gene: TRBJ1-5; v_gene: TRBV29-1; CDR3aa: CSVVGTGTNQPQHF
abundance: .; j_gene: TRBJ2-4; v_gene: TRBV6-5; CDR3aa: CASSQGPFLAKNIQYF
abundance: .; j_gene: TRBJ2-1; v_gene: TRBV28; CDR3aa: CASSTPIATGSSYNEQFF